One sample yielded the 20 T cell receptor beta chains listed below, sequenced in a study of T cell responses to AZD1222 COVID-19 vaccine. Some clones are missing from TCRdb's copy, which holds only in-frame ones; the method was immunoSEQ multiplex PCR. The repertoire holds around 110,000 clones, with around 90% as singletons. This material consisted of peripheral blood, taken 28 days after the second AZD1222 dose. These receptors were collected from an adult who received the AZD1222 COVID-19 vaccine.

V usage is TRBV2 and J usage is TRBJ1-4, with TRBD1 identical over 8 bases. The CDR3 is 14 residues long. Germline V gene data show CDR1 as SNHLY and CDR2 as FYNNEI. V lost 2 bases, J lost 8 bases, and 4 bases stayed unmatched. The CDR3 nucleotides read TGTGCCAGCAGTGAACAGGGGGCAGAGGAAAAACTGTTTTTT. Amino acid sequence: CASSEQGAEEKLFF.

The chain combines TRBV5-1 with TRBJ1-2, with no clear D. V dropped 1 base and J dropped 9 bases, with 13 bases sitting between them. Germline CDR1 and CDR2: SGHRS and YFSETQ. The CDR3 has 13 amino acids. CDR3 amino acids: CASSLPDAVSYTF. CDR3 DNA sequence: TGCGCCAGCAGCTTGCCAGACGCCGTTAGCTACACCTTC.

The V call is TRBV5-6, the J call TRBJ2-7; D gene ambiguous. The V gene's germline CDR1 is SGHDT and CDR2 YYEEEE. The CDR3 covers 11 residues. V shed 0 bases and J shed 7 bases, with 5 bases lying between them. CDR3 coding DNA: TGTGCCAGCAGCTTGGCGGCGGAGCAGTACTTC. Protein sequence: CASSLAAEQYF.

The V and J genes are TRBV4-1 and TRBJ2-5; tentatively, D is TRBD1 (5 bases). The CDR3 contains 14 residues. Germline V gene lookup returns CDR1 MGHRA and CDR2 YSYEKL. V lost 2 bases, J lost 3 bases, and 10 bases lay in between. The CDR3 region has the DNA TGCGCCAGCAGCCAACAAGTCAGGGAAGAGACCCAGTACTTC. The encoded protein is CASSQQVREETQYF.

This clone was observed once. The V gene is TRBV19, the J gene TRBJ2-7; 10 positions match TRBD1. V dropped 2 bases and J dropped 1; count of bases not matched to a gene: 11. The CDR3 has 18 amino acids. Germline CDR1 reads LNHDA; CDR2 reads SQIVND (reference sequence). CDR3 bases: TGTGCCAGTAGTATAAAGGGTAGGGACAGGGGATTGTCCTACGAGCAGTACTTC. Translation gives CASSIKGRDRGLSYEQYF.

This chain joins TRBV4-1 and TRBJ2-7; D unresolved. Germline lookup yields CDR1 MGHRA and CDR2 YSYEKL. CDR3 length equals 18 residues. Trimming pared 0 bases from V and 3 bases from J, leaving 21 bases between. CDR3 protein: CASSQDLTLSFTNYEQYF. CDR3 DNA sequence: TGCGCCAGCAGCCAAGATCTTACCTTATCCTTCACCAACTACGAGCAGTACTTC.

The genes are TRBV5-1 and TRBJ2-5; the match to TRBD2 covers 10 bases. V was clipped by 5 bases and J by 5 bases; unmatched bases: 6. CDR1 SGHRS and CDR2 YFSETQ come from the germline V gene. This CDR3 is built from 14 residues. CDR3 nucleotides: TGCGCCAGCAGGAGCGGGGGGGCGGAGGAGACCCAGTACTTC. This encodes CASRSGGAEETQYF. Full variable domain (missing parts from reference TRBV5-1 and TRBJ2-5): KAGVTQTPRYLIKTRGQQVTLSCSPISGHRSVSWYQQTPGQGLQFLFEYFSETQRNKGNFPGRFSGRQFSNSRSEMNVSTLELGDSALYLCASRSGGAEETQYFGPGTRLLVL.

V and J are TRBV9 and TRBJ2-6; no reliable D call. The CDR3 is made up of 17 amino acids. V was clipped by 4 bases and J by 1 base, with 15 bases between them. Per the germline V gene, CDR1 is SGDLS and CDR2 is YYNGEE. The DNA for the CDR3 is TGTGCCAGCAGCTCCACCCAAAAAGTGTCTGGGGCCAACGTCCTGACTTTC. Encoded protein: CASSSTQKVSGANVLTF.

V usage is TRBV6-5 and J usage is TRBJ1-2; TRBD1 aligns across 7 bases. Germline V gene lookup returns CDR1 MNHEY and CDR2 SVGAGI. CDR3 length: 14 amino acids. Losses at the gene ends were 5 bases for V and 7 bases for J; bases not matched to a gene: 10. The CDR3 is CASSPGTAAFGYTF. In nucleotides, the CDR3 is TGTGCCAGCAGTCCAGGGACAGCCGCCTTTGGCTACACCTTC.

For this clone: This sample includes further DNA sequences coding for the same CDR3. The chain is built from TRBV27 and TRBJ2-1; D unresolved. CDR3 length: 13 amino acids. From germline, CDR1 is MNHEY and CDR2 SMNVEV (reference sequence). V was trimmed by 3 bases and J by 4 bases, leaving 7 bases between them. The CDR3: CASSFGPYNEQFF. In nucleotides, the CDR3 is TGTGCCAGCAGTTTCGGGCCTTACAATGAGCAGTTCTTC.

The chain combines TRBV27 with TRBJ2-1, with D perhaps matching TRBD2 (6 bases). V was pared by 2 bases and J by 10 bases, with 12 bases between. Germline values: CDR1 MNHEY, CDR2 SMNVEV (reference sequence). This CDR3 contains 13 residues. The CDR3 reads CASSLGGWNEQFF. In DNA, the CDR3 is TGTGCCAGCAGTTTAGGGGGGTGGAACGAGCAGTTCTTC.

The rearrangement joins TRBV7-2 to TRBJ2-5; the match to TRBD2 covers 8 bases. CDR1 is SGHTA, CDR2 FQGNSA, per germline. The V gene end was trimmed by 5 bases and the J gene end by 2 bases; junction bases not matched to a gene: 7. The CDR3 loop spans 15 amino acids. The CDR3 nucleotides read TGTGCCAGCAGCCGGGGTGTAGCGGGACAAGAGACCCAGTACTTC. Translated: CASSRGVAGQETQYF.

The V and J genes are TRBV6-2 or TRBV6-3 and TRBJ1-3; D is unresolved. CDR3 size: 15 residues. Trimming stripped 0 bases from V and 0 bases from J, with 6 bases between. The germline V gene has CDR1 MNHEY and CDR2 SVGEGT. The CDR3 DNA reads TGTGCCAGCAGTTACTCGAGGCCCTCTGGAAACACCATATATTTT. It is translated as CASSYSRPSGNTIYF.

CDR3 bases: TGTGCCAGCAGTTTATTTGGGCAGACTTCTGGGGCCAACGTCCTGACTTTC. This translates into CASSLFGQTSGANVLTF. The rearrangement links TRBV27 to TRBJ2-6, with D hard to call. The V and J ends lost 1 base and 1 base respectively, with 11 bases between them. This CDR3 region has 17 residues. The germline CDR1 and CDR2 sequences are MNHEY and SMNVEV (reference sequence).

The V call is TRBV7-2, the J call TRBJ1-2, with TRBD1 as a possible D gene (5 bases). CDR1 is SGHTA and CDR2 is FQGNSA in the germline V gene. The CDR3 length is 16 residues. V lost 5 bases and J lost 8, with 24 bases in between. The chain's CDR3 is CASSPGAETAFWGYTF. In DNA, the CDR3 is TGTGCCAGCAGCCCCGGGGCCGAGACGGCCTTTTGGGGCTACACCTTC.

The CDR3 loop is CASSPPQGTREQYF. CDR3 DNA sequence: TGTGCCAGTTCCCCACCCCAGGGTACCCGCGAGCAGTACTTC. The chain links TRBV19 to TRBJ2-7; possible D gene TRBD1, 5 bases. The V and J ends lost 8 bases and 6 bases respectively, with 20 bases between them. The length of the CDR3 is 14 residues. In germline, CDR1 is LNHDA, CDR2 SQIVND (reference sequence).

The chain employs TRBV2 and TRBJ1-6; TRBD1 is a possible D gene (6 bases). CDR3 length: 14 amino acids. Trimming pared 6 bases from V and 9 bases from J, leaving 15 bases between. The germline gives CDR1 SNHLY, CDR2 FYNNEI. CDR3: CASRAQQGSSPLHF. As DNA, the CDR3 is TGTGCCAGCAGGGCTCAGCAGGGGTCTTCACCCCTCCACTTT.

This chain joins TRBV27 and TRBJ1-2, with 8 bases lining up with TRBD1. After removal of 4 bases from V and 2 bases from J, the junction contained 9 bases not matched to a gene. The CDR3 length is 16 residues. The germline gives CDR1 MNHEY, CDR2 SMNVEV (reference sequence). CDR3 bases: TGTGCCAGCAGTTCCTATACACAGGGGGGGAACTATGGCTACACCTTC. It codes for CASSSYTQGGNYGYTF.

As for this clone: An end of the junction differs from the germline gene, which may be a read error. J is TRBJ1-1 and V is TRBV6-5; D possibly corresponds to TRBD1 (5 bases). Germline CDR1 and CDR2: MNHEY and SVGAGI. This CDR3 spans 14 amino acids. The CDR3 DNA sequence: TGTGCCAGCAGTTACGATAGTTCGCGCCTGGGGGTCTACTTT. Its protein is CASSYDSSRLGVYF.

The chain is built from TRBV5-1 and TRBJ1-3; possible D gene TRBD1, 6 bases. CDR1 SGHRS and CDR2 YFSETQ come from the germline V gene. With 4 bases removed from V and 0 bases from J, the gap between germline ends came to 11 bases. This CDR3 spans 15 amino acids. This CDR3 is CASSAGGLSGNTIYF. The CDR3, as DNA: TGCGCCAGCAGCGCCGGGGGCCTCTCTGGAAACACCATATATTTT.